A single sample gave rise to the 7 T cell receptor beta chains below, sequenced in a study of cytotoxic CD8 clonotypes in ibrutinib-treated CLL. The data were produced by immunoSEQ multiplex PCR, yet TCRdb's version contains in-frame clones alone and is incomplete. Of 330,000 or so clones in the sample, roughly 70% were seen once. Sequenced here: PBMCs, sampled after 36 months of ibrutinib treatment. The receptors originated from a human donor with chronic lymphocytic leukemia.

This chain uses TRBV18 with TRBJ2-7, with D perhaps TRBD1 (5 bases). V gave up 2 bases and J gave up 0 bases, with 8 bases separating them. Germline V lookup: CDR1 KGHSH, CDR2 LQKENI. This CDR3 is 14 amino acids long. CDR3 nucleotide sequence: TGTGCCAGCTCACCAGGGGCGAGCTCCTACGAGCAGTACTTC. It specifies CASSPGASSYEQYF. Based on the CDR3 plus reference TRBV18 and TRBJ2-7, the full variable domain is NAGVMQNPRHLVRRRGQEARLRCSPMKGHSHVYWYRQLPEEGLKFMVYLQKENIIDESGMPKERFSAEFPKEGPSILRIQQVVRGDSAAYFCASSPGASSYEQYFGPGTRLTVT.

This clone was found a few times. The chain employs TRBV6-6 and TRBJ1-2; 7 nucleotides line up with TRBD1. The germline V gene has CDR1 MNHNY and CDR2 SVGAGI (reference sequence). CDR3 length equals 13 residues. V dropped 6 bases and J dropped 2; count of bases not matched to a gene: 3. CDR3 DNA: TGTGCCAGCAGCCCGACAGGGAACTATGGCTACACCTTC. The encoded protein is CASSPTGNYGYTF.

This clone was counted between two and nine times. This rearrangement joins TRBV7-2 to TRBJ2-1; the D gene is possibly TRBD2 (7 bases). CDR1 is SGHTA, CDR2 FQGNSA, per germline. The CDR3 has 15 amino acids. V lost 10 bases and J lost 4, with 20 bases in between. CDR3 DNA: TGTGCCACCAATCGTGGGGGGGGCCGGTACAATGAGCAGTTCTTC. It yields the protein CATNRGGGRYNEQFF. The full variable domain, its missing parts supplied by reference TRBV7-2 and TRBJ2-1, is GAGVSQSPSNKVTEKGKDVELRCDPISGHTALYWYRQSLGQGLEFLIYFQGNSAPDKSGLPSDRFSAERTGGSVSTLTIQRTQQEDSAVYLCATNRGGGRYNEQFFGPGTRLTVL.

This clone is a singleton in its sample. The rearrangement joins TRBV7-6 to TRBJ2-2, with a weak D call TRBD2 (6 bases). CDR1 and CDR2 (germline): SGHVS, FNYEAQ. Between the trimmed V and J ends, which lost 1 base and 1 base, there was a span of 7 bases. The CDR3 length is 15 residues. CDR3 sequence: CASSLVRGNTGELFF. The CDR3 coding sequence is TGTGCCAGCAGCTTAGTGCGGGGGAACACCGGGGAGCTGTTTTTT. The full variable domain, its missing parts supplied by reference TRBV7-6 and TRBJ2-2, is GAGVSQSPRYKVTKRGQDVALRCDPISGHVSLYWYRQALGQGPEFLTYFNYEAQQDKSGLPNDRFSAERPEGSISTLTIQRTEQRDSAMYRCASSLVRGNTGELFFGEGSRLTVL.

The CDR3 DNA follows: TGCGCCAGCAGCCAACGGACAGTAGCGGAGTCCGGGGAGCTGTTTTTT. The encoded protein is CASSQRTVAESGELFF. The chain recombines TRBV4-1 with TRBJ2-2; D is perhaps TRBD1 or TRBD2 (6 bases each). Germline V gene lookup returns CDR1 MGHRA and CDR2 YSYEKL. Trimming pared 2 bases from V and 6 bases from J, leaving 16 bases between. CDR3 length: 16 residues.

The sample holds one count of this clone. The chain employs TRBV7-8 and TRBJ1-1, with unresolved D. V lost 5 bases to trimming and J lost 0 bases, with 13 bases between them. Germline CDR1 SGHVS, CDR2 FQNEAQ. CDR3 length: 15 residues. The CDR3 here is CASSPPDGMNTEAFF. DNA for the CDR3: TGTGCCAGCAGCCCCCCGGACGGGATGAACACTGAAGCTTTCTTT.

The rearrangement uses TRBV9 and TRBJ2-3; 8 positions match TRBD2. The V segment lost 6 bases and the J segment 2 bases; nucleotides outside the gene matches: 5. Germline CDR1 and CDR2: SGDLS and YYNGEE. This CDR3 has 14 amino acids. CDR3 amino acids: CASTLSGDTDTQYF. The CDR3, as DNA: TGTGCCAGCACCCTTAGCGGGGACACAGATACGCAGTATTTT.